This entry features one T cell receptor beta chain sequence. Its antigen is unknown. Base qualities are missing; no much larger clone stands one base away. The data were taken from a study of cytomegalovirus exposure and HLA in healthy donors (TCRdb year 2017). About the study as a whole: An earlier analysis of some 600 of the donors reported about 260 Gb of sequence data and 117 million unique TCR beta sequences obtained from around 180 million T cells. About 300 gigabases of sequencing data and 91 million or so unique TCR sequences made up an early release that covered several hundred HLA-typed donors. The genetic ancestry cluster associated with self-reported Caucasian donors included 70% to 85% of the roughly 400 genotyped donors. The study was designed to test whether signatures of past pathogen exposure could be identified by cataloging public T cell receptors. The T cell repertoires of around 670 subjects were profiled by immunosequencing and related to cytomegalovirus serostatus. In addition to the first cohort of around 670 subjects, a separate validation cohort of 100 to 150 different subjects was used. To predict cytomegalovirus infection status, the study brought together high-throughput TCR immunosequencing, statistical association of individual TCRs with disease status, and machine learning. A later analysis re-analyzed previously published TCR beta repertoires from roughly 600 donors and added high-resolution HLA genotyping to study TCR occurrence patterns. Rather than drawing on any new phenotypic data, the later analysis identified candidate immune exposures from TCR beta sequences and the way those sequences occurred across donors. An earlier analysis of 450 to 750 of the donors used high-throughput TCR beta sequencing to judge whether each TCR beta V gene segment behaved as functional or pseudogenic. Donor age, sex, ethnicity and CMV serostatus were compiled together with the repertoire data. A later genetic analysis used genome-wide SNP genotypes for about 60% of the 666 donors, treating that subset as a discovery cohort. All discovery cohort repertoires had been generated using a single sequencing platform. HLA typing included class I and class II loci at four-digit resolution. The number of donors typed differed by locus, with 629-630 for A, B, C, DRB1 and DQB1, approximately 500 for DQA1, approximately 580 for DPA1, and 450 to 480 for DPB1. Four to six DR-DQ haplotypes were handled as single units for association and clustering because linkage in the cohort was strong. Among almost 400 genotyped donors of the cohort, an average of about 240,000 unique TCR beta nucleotide sequences were sequenced per donor, roughly 18% of them non-productive. The investigation overall reported the following: The 87-base-pair reads could not distinguish some IMGT-functional V segments, including TRBV6-2 and TRBV6-3, so those segments were excluded. This cohort had only TCR beta chains sequenced, and the lack of alpha or paired-chain data limited which features could be detected. Because counts were too low, 15 to 20 rarely observed V segments, including chromosome 9 orphons, were left out of the earlier analysis of some 600 of the donors. In vitro tests confirmed that a few of the cytomegalovirus-associated TCR beta chains recognize cytomegalovirus antigens. The study listed 164 TCR beta chains as associated with cytomegalovirus. A later analysis found that TCR association rates varied across HLA loci, with DRB1 alleles showing the most associated TCRs and HLA-C alleles the fewest. Assigning TCR associations to individual alleles was difficult when HLA alleles, especially DR and DQ, strongly co-occurred. In a later analysis, HLA-associated TCR beta chains showed more clonal expansion and lower generation probabilities than non-associated chains that were equally common. Cytomegalovirus status was reported to be diagnosed by the classifier with high specificity and sensitivity in both the original and validation cohorts. According to a later genetic analysis, donors in an Asian-associated ancestry cluster had fewer N-insertions in productive TCRs than the roughly 700-donor mean. Linkage disequilibrium might explain the correlated functional status among segregating V segments, but an unknown experimental factor could not be excluded. Because HLA typing was missing for some donors at each locus, association tests included only the typed subset. An earlier analysis of around 500 of the donors showed that most TCR beta V segments appeared in productive rearrangements either about 90% or about 30% of the time, which broadly matched IMGT annotations. A cluster of highly shared sequence variants was judged likely to represent a technical artifact of the sequencing pipeline. The only immune exposure information available for the cohort was CMV serostatus. An association between a missense DCLRE1C variant and V-gene and J-gene trimming of TCR beta chains was found in a later genetic analysis and replicated in an independent cohort. Roughly uniform sequencing depth across donors was assumed in presence/absence analyses, although this assumption may not hold. A later analysis found that most CMV-associated TCR beta chains appeared HLA-restricted, with HLA associations seemingly driven largely by CMV exposure. A later analysis reported that several top co-occurrence clusters appeared linked to parvovirus B19, influenza, CMV and Epstein-Barr virus. Specific HLA alleles were associated with roughly 17,000 TCR beta sequences at a false discovery rate of 0.05 in a later analysis. A further reported finding was that TCR beta sequences accurately predicted the HLA-A and HLA-B alleles for most subjects in the first cohort. Most TCR sequences were observed very rarely across donors, whereas some public TCRs were present in many individuals. It was suggested by the authors that the approach could potentially be generalized to other disease states and immunological phenotypes.

Taken from the germline V gene, the CDR1 and CDR2 loops are SGHVS and FNYEAQ. The CDR3 has 12 amino acids, counting the end cysteine and phenylalanine. CDR3 DNA is the only sequence kept; it has 36 bases, read in frame from the first base. V drops 2 bases and J drops 6 bases, leaving 4 bases in between. Receptors were amplified or captured by the immunoSEQ multiplex PCR assay. A mixture of 60 forward primers for TCR Vbeta segments and 13 reverse primers for TCR Jbeta segments was used in the multiplex PCR. A multiplex PCR assay on genomic DNA amplified the CDR3 region of rearranged TCR beta genes. Amplified TCR beta libraries were sequenced as 87-base-pair reads on the Illumina HiSeq System. As for the authors' bioinformatics: In a later analysis, tens of millions of unique TCR beta chains were counted across the 500 to 700 repertoires, and around 11 million of these chains were shared by at least two donors. Raw reads were error-corrected and collapsed into unique sequences with a nearest-neighbor algorithm that merged closely related sequences to remove PCR and sequencing errors. CDR3 sequences were aligned to IMGT reference sequences to assign V, D and J gene segments. Each retained sequence needed at least a six-nucleotide match to both a V gene segment and a J gene segment. A rearrangement was called productive if the CDR3 had no stop codons and remained in frame with V and J, and every other rearrangement was called non-productive. CDR3 was defined according to IMGT convention as the region running from the second conserved V-encoded cysteine to the conserved J-encoded phenylalanine. The earlier analysis of 587 of the donors excluded sequences that lacked an unambiguous match to a single V gene segment. An earlier analysis of a few hundred of the donors classified V segments as functional when productive rearrangements were above 56.7% and as segregating when the standard deviation between donors was above 5%. A statistical classification framework was built for diagnosing cytomegalovirus status from the catalog of TCR beta chain sequences. A later analysis assigned V and J genes by comparing TCR nucleotide sequences with IMGT/GENE-DB human TR gene sequences. A later analysis assigned CDR3 sequences and most-parsimonious VDJ recombination scenarios with the TCRdist pipeline. In a later analysis, each TCR beta chain was defined by its CDR3 amino acid sequence together with its V-gene family, and reads lacking a unique V-gene family were excluded. To address suspected cross-contamination and a sequencing artifact, a later analysis removed roughly 640 highly shared, low-generation-probability nucleotide sequences. In a later analysis, a clonal expansion index for each public chain was calculated from normalized within-repertoire ranks of inferred template counts. In a later analysis, generation probabilities were computed with a VDJ recombination model fitted to out-of-frame rearrangements, and the resulting probabilities were checked against IGoR. In a later analysis, hypergeometric tests were used to score TCR-TCR, TCR-HLA and TCR-CMV co-occurrence, with a repertoire-size bias correction applied to TCR pairs. In a later analysis, false discovery rates were estimated by permuting HLA or CMV assignments 20 times. In a later analysis, co-occurring TCRs were grouped using DBSCAN, with TCRdist sequence similarity added in when clustering inside HLA-allele-positive subsets. Repertoires with fewer than 30,000 or more than 120,000 public chains, plus five repertoires with anomalous nucleotide sharing, were excluded from co-occurrence clustering. Here the immuneACCESS table is served through TCRdb, limited to in-frame sequences with V and J called. Missing clones are a known gap in these copies; in checked studies unresolved V genes cover under half, and the rest lacks a known reason. V and J calls and clone size come straight from that table; D and trimming were deduced from the DNA. Recorded for this sample are over 100,000 clones; around 77% of them occurred a single time. Approximately 5% of the sample is in the top ten clones.

In total, more than 500 healthy bone marrow donors made up the cohort. At the time of sampling, every cohort member was nominally healthy, though immune exposures that went unrecorded were likely present. The donor tested CMV seronegative, placing the donor among the roughly 400 seronegative members of the cohort. Each donor provided a peripheral blood sample, and peripheral blood mononuclear cells were used for TCR beta sequencing. The Qiagen DNeasy Blood Extraction Kit was used to extract genomic DNA from the blood cell samples. The sequence is built from TRBV7-6 and TRBJ2-2; no D gene call is confident. The receptor's source is a man aged 25-45 years in good health and CMV-seronegative. Source material: PBMCs. CDR3 protein: CASSLTSGELFF. The DNA reads as follows: TGTGCCAGCAGCTTAACATCCGGGGAGCTGTTTTTT. Supplemented by the reference TRBV7-6 and TRBJ2-2 proteins around the CDR3, the complete variable domain is GAGVSQSPRYKVTKRGQDVALRCDPISGHVSLYWYRQALGQGPEFLTYFNYEAQQDKSGLPNDRFSAERPEGSISTLTIQRTEQRDSAMYRCASSLTSGELFFGEGSRLTVL.